This T cell receptor (beta chain) was recorded in a study of shared clonotypes between healthy human individuals. This CDR3 contains 13 residues. Germline loops: CDR1 GTSNPN, CDR2 SVGIG (reference sequence). The V end was cut by 3 bases, the J end by 5 bases, with 13 bases between. This clone has more than one count but fewer than ten. At the DNA level, this CDR3 is encoded by other sequences in the same sample as well. The data were produced by immunoSEQ multiplex PCR, yet TCRdb's version contains in-frame clones alone and is incomplete. The repertoire has approximately 2.5 million clones, just over 90% of them found once; the top ten carry more than 0.12%.

This chain uses TRBV30 with TRBJ1-1; D may be TRBD1 (5 bases). This TCR was recovered from a man aged 18 to 35 in good health. Sequencing input: naive CD4+ T cells sorted from blood. The subset here: CD45RA+ positively selected. The CDR3 DNA reads as TGTGCCTGGAGGAGGGGAGGAGGGACTGAAGCTTTCTTT. Amino acid sequence: CAWRRGGGTEAFF.